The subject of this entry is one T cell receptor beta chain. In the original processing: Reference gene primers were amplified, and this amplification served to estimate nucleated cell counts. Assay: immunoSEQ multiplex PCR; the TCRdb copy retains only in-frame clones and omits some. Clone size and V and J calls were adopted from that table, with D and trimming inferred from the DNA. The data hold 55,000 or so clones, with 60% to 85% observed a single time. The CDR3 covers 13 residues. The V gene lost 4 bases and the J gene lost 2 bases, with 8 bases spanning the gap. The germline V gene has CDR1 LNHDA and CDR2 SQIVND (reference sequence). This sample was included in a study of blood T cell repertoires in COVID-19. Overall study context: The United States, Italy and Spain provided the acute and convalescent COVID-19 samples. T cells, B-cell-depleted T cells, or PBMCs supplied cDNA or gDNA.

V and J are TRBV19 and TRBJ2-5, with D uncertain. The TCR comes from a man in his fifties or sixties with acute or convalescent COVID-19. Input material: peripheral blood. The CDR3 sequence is CASSTVRQETQYF. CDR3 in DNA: TGTGCCAGTAGTACTGTTCGGCAAGAGACCCAGTACTTC.